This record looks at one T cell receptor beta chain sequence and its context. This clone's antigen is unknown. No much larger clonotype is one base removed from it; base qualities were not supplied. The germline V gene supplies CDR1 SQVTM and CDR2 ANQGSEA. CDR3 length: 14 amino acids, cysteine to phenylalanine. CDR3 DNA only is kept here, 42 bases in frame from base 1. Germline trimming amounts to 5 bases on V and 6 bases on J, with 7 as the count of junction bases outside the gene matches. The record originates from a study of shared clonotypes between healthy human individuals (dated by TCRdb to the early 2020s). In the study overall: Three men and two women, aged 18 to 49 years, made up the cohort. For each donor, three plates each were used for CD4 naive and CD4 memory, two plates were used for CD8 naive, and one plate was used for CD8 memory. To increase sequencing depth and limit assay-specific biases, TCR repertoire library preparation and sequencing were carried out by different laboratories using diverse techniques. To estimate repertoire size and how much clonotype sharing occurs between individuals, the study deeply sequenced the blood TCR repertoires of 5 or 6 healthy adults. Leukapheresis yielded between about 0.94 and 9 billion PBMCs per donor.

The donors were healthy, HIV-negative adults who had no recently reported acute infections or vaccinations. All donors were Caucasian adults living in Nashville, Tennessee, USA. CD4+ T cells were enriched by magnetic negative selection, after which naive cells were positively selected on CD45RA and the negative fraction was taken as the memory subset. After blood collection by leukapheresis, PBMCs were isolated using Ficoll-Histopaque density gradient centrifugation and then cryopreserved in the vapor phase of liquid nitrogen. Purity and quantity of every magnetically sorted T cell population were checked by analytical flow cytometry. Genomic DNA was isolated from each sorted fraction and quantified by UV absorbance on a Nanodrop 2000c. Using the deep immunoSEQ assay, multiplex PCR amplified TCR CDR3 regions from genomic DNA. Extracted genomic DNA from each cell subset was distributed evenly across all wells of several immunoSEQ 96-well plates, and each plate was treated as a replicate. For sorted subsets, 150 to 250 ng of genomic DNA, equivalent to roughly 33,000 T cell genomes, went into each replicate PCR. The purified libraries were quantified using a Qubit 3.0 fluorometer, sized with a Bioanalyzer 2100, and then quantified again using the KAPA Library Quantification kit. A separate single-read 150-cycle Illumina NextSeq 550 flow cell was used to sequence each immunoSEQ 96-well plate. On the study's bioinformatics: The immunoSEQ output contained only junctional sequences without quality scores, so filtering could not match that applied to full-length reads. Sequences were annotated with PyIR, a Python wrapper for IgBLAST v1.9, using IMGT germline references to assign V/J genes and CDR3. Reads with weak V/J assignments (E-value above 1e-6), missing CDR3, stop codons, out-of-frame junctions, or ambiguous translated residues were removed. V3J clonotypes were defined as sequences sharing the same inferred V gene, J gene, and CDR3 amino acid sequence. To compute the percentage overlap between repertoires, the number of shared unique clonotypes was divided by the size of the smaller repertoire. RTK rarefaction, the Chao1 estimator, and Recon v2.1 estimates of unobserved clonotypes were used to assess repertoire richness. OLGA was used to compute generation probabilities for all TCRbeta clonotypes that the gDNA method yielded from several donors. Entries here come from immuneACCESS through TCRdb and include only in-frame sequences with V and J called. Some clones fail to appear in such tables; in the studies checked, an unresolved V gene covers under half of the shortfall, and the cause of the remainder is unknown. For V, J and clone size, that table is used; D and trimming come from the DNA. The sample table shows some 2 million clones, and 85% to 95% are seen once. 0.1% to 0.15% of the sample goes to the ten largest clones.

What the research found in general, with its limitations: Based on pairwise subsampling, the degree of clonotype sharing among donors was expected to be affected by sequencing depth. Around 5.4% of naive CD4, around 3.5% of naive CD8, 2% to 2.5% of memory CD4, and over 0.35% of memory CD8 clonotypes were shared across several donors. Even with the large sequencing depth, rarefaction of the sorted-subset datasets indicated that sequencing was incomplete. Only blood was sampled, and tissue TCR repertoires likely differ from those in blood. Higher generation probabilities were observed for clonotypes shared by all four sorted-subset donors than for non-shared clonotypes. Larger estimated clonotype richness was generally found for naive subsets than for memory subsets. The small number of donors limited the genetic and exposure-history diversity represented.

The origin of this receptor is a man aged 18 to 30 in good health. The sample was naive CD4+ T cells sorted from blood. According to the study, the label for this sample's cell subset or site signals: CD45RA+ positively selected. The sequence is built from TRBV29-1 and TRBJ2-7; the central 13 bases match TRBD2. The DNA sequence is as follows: TGCAGCGTTAGTATGGGACTAGCGGGGCCCGAGCAGTACTTC. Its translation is CSVSMGLAGPEQYF.